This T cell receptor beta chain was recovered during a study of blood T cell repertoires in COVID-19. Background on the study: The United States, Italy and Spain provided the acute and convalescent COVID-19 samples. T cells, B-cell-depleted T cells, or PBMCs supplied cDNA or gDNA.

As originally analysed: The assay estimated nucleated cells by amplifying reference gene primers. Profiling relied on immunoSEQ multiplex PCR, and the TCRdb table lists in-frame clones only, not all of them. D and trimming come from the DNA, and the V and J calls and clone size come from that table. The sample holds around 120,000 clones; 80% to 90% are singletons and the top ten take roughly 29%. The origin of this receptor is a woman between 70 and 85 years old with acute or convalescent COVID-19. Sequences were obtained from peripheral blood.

DNA of the CDR3: TGTGCCAGCAGCTACCCGACAGGTCCCTCCTACGAGCAGTACTTC. Translation: CASSYPTGPSYEQYF. The chain is built from TRBV7-9 and TRBJ2-7; D is possibly TRBD1 (6 bases). CDR1 SEHNR and CDR2 FQNEAQ come from the germline V gene (reference sequence). Trimming pared 4 bases from V and 0 bases from J, leaving 13 bases between. CDR3 length: 15 residues. Complete variable domain (other parts from reference TRBV7-9 and TRBJ2-7): DTGVSQNPRHKITKRGQNVTFRCDPISEHNRLYWYRQTLGQGPEFLTYFQNEAQLEKSRLLSDRFSAERPKGSFSTLEIQRTEQGDSAMYLCASSYPTGPSYEQYFGPGTRLTVT.